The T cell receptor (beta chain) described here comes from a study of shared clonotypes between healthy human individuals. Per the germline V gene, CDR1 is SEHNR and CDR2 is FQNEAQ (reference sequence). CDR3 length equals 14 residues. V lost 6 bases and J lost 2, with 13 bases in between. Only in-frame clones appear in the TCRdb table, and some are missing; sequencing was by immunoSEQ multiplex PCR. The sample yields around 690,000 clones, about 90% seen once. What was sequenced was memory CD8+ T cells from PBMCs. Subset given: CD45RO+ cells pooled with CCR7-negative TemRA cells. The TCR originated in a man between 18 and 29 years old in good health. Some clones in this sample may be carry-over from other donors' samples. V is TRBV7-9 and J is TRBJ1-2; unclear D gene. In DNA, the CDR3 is TGTGCCAGCAGAGTACAACATTTCAACTATGGCTACACCTTC. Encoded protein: CASRVQHFNYGYTF.